Presented here are 22 T cell receptor beta chains from one specimen sequenced in a study of CD8 T cells in ankylosing spondylitis. Using its own MiXCR run on the 5' RACE reads, TCRdb lists one record per CDR3 protein. The sample includes about 33,000 distinct CDR3 sequences, about an eighth of them seen just once. The sequencing input was synovial fluid, either unsorted or a sorted T cell fraction (not recorded which). These receptors came from a male donor with ankylosing spondylitis.

The rearrangement joins TRBV7-9 to TRBJ1-2; no clear D. Trimming removed 4 bases at V and 4 bases at J, with 19 bases between. The length of the CDR3 is 16 residues. The V gene's germline CDR1 is SEHNR and CDR2 FQNEAQ (reference sequence). CDR3 protein: CASSSGQWLNGYGYTF. In nucleotides, the CDR3 is TGTGCCAGCAGCTCTGGTCAGTGGCTCAACGGCTATGGCTACACCTTC.

This clonotype was seen more than once but under ten times. The chain joins TRBV29-1 to TRBJ2-7, with unresolved D. V lost 5 bases and J lost 2, with 13 bases in between. CDR1 SQVTM and CDR2 ANQGSEA come from the germline V gene. The CDR3 sequence is 13 residues long. The DNA of the CDR3 is TGCAGCGTTCGGTATTCAGTCACCTACGAGCAGTACTTC. This gives the protein CSVRYSVTYEQYF.

The chain links TRBV24-1 to TRBJ2-1; D uncertain. Trimming took 3 bases from V and 1 from J, leaving 9 bases between them. Germline values: CDR1 KGHDR, CDR2 SFDVKD. The CDR3 sequence is 15 residues long. The CDR3 DNA sequence: TGTGCCACCAGTGATCAAGGGATATCCTACAATGAGCAGTTCTTC. It translates to CATSDQGISYNEQFF.

The chain couples TRBV7-8 to TRBJ2-5; the D is unclear. Germline-derived CDR1 and CDR2 are SGHVS and FQNEAQ. The CDR3 spans 12 residues. Between the trimmed V and J ends, which lost 8 bases and 3 bases, there was a span of 10 bases. The CDR3 spells CASGGMEETQYF. The CDR3 bases are TGTGCCAGCGGTGGGATGGAAGAGACCCAGTACTTC. Full variable domain (missing parts from reference TRBV7-8 and TRBJ2-5): GAGVSQSPRYKVAKRGQDVALRCDPISGHVSLFWYQQALGQGPEFLTYFQNEAQLDKSGLPSDRFFAERPEGSVSTLKIQRTQQEDSAVYLCASGGMEETQYFGPGTRLLVL.

This clonotype showed up many times. The chain has TRBV6-5 and TRBJ2-6; D may match TRBD1 or TRBD2 (5 bases each). The CDR3 is 15 amino acids. Per germline, CDR1 MNHEY and CDR2 SVGAGI. V dropped 1 base and J dropped 4 bases, with 8 bases sitting between them. Here the CDR3 DNA reads TGTGCCAGCAGTTACTACCGGGACGGGGCCAACGTCCTGACTTTC. Encoded protein: CASSYYRDGANVLTF.

This clonotype was seen only a few times. This chain joins TRBV27 and TRBJ1-6, with D unresolved. Germline V CDR1 and CDR2: MNHEY, SMNVEV (reference sequence). The CDR3 loop spans 16 amino acids. Between the trimmed V and J ends, which lost 1 base and 0 bases, there was a span of 7 bases. The CDR3 region is CASSLWASSYNSPLHF. Written as DNA, the CDR3 is TGTGCCAGCAGTTTATGGGCCAGCTCCTATAATTCACCCCTCCACTTT.

In its sample, this clonotype was seen many times. The V gene is TRBV10-2, the J gene TRBJ2-1; weak D call: TRBD1 (5 bases). Trimming removed 0 bases from V and 4 bases from J, with 10 bases in between. The CDR3 has 15 residues. Germline V gene data show CDR1 as WSHSY and CDR2 as SAAADI. CDR3 in DNA: TGCGCCAGCAGTGAGTCGATGGCAGGGTACAATGAGCAGTTCTTC. It translates to CASSESMAGYNEQFF.

This clonotype was seen more than once but under ten times. The chain has TRBV12-3 or TRBV12-4 and TRBJ2-3; D may be TRBD2 (6 bases). Trimming took 4 bases from V and 6 from J, leaving 17 bases between them. The CDR3 runs to 15 residues. The CDR3 DNA follows: TGTGCCAGCAGTTCCCCGTGGGAGGCTACCGATACGCAGTATTTT. It yields the protein CASSSPWEATDTQYF.

This clonotype was detected ten times or more. This chain links TRBV4-1 with TRBJ2-7; 12 nucleotides match TRBD2. Germline lookup yields CDR1 MGHRA and CDR2 YSYEKL. The junction had 4 bases not matched to a gene; V was cut back by 5 bases and J by 2 bases. The CDR3 contains 15 residues. The CDR3: CASSSGLAGTYEQYF. The DNA for the CDR3 is TGCGCCAGCAGCTCAGGACTAGCGGGAACCTACGAGCAGTACTTC.

This clonotype occurred many times. The chain recombines TRBV4-3 with TRBJ1-2; D not resolved. Germline V gene lookup returns CDR1 LGHNA and CDR2 YSLEER. The CDR3 contains 16 residues. The V gene lost 0 bases and the J gene lost 0 bases, with 11 bases spanning the gap. This chain's CDR3 is CASSQDRWETNYGYTF. The CDR3 DNA reads TGCGCCAGCAGCCAAGACCGGTGGGAAACTAACTATGGCTACACCTTC.

This clonotype has only a few counts. CDR3 sequence (DNA): TGTGCCAGTAGTATCCGTACAGGGGATCAGCCCCAGCATTTT. Its translation is CASSIRTGDQPQHF. The chain links TRBV19 to TRBJ1-5, with 7 bases identical to TRBD1. The CDR3 is 14 amino acids. Trimming cost V 3 bases and J 5 bases; bases outside gene matches: 4. Germline-derived CDR1 and CDR2 are LNHDA and SQIVND (reference sequence).

The chain links TRBV7-9 to TRBJ2-7; D remains ambiguous. The germline V gene has CDR1 SEHNR and CDR2 FQNEAQ (reference sequence). The germline V and J ends were trimmed by 4 bases and 3 bases, with 13 bases remaining between them. The CDR3 spans 14 residues. CDR3 DNA: TGTGCCAGCAGCTCCACTACTGCGAGCTACGAGCAGTACTTC. Translating it yields CASSSTTASYEQYF.

The chain carries TRBV10-2 and TRBJ2-5; weak D call: TRBD2 (6 bases). V was cut by 2 bases and J by 2 bases, with 12 bases left in between. This CDR3 contains 15 residues. The germline V gene has CDR1 WSHSY and CDR2 SAAADI. The CDR3 reads CASSETGGDQETQYF. DNA for the CDR3: TGCGCCAGCAGTGAGACAGGCGGGGATCAAGAGACCCAGTACTTC.

This clonotype was counted at least ten times. The chain uses TRBV20-1 and TRBJ1-2; D is unresolved. Trimming took 0 bases from V and 8 from J, leaving 16 bases between them. The CDR3 is made up of 14 amino acids. Germline-derived CDR1 and CDR2 are DFQATT and SNEGSKA (reference sequence). The CDR3 is CSARDRSLSGGYTF. CDR3 bases: TGCAGTGCTAGAGATCGTTCTCTTTCCGGGGGCTACACCTTC.

The chain links TRBV20-1 to TRBJ2-2; 10 bases are shared with TRBD1. V was pared by 6 bases and J by 6 bases, with 10 bases of the junction left unmatched. The V gene's germline CDR1 is DFQATT and CDR2 SNEGSKA (reference sequence). The CDR3 has 15 residues. The CDR3 DNA is TGCAGTGCCGAGTGGTGGGACAGGGGCTCCGGGGAGCTGTTTTTT. It encodes CSAEWWDRGSGELFF.

At least ten counts were recorded for this clonotype. This chain joins TRBV6-1 and TRBJ2-3, with 8 bases fitting TRBD2. V was clipped by 0 bases and J by 1 base; unmatched bases: 3. CDR3 length: 16 residues. Germline V gene sequence: CDR1 MNHNS, CDR2 SASEGT. CDR3 in amino acids: CASSEAPGGGTDTQYF. CDR3 bases: TGTGCCAGCAGTGAAGCGCCCGGGGGGGGCACAGATACGCAGTATTTT.

The chain couples TRBV5-1 to TRBJ2-1, with D possibly called TRBD1 or TRBD2 (5 bases each). V lost 0 bases, J lost 0 bases, and 7 bases lay in between. This CDR3 has 15 residues. Germline V gene sequence: CDR1 SGHRS, CDR2 YFSETQ. The CDR3 reads CASSLVGGSYNEQFF. The CDR3 bases are TGCGCCAGCAGCTTGGTTGGGGGCTCCTACAATGAGCAGTTCTTC.

In its sample, this clonotype was seen many times. The CDR3 region is CSVPRRSGIYNEQFF. The DNA for the CDR3 is TGCAGCGTCCCCCGCCGGTCGGGCATTTACAATGAGCAGTTCTTC. This chain uses TRBV29-1 with TRBJ2-1, with D unresolved. V was shortened by 6 bases and J by 4 bases, with 19 bases between the two germline ends. CDR3 length: 15 residues. Looked up from germline, CDR1 is SQVTM and CDR2 is ANQGSEA.

This clonotype has only a few counts. The chain uses TRBV27 and TRBJ1-6, with 9 bases matching TRBD1. Per germline, CDR1 MNHEY and CDR2 SMNVEV (reference sequence). Trimming at V came to 3 bases and at J to 7 bases, leaving 1 base not matched to a gene. This CDR3 has 14 amino acids. Here the CDR3 DNA reads TGTGCCAGCAGTTTTGGACAGGGGAATTCACCCCTCCACTTT. This sequence encodes CASSFGQGNSPLHF.

This clonotype was counted a few times. V is TRBV5-1 and J is TRBJ1-5, with a possible D match to TRBD1 (6 bases). This CDR3 has 15 amino acids. Germline V CDR1 and CDR2: SGHRS, YFSETQ. V lost 4 bases and J 6 bases, leaving 17 bases between the germline ends. CDR3 loop: CASSPIGGPSQPQHF. The CDR3 coding sequence is TGCGCCAGCAGCCCCATTGGGGGGCCGAGTCAGCCCCAGCATTTT.

There are many counts of this clonotype. The rearrangement links TRBV6-1 to TRBJ2-2; weak D call: TRBD1 (6 bases). Trimming shortened V by 6 bases and J by 3 bases, and 11 bases separated the two germline ends. The CDR3 length is 14 residues. CDR1 is MNHNS, CDR2 SASEGT, per germline. The CDR3 DNA is TGTGCCAGCAGCCGGACAGCCTACACCGGGGAGCTGTTTTTT. This codes for CASSRTAYTGELFF.

This clonotype showed up just a few times. The chain recombines TRBV4-1 with TRBJ2-1; a weak D match, TRBD1 (6 bases). V dropped 1 base and J dropped 6 bases, with 19 bases sitting between them. The CDR3 contains 17 residues. From germline, CDR1 is MGHRA and CDR2 YSYEKL. The CDR3 protein is CASSQGMGHLRGNEQFF. CDR3 bases: TGCGCCAGCAGCCAAGGTATGGGACACCTAAGGGGCAATGAGCAGTTCTTC.